These 31 T cell receptor beta chains share one sample of origin, sequenced in a study of T cells after yellow fever vaccination. TCRdb re-called the 5' RACE reads with MiXCR, one entry per CDR3 protein. The data hold approximately 96,000 distinct CDR3 sequences, with roughly 10% observed a single time. Sequences were derived from CD8+ T cells not binding an NS4B(214-222) dextramer, sorted from PBMCs, sampled more than 14 days after the first yellow fever vaccination. The receptors originated from a man between 18 and 29 years old who received the YFV17D yellow fever vaccine.

This clonotype appeared a few times. V usage is TRBV7-9 and J usage is TRBJ2-2; possible D gene TRBD1, 5 bases. The CDR3 runs 12 residues. V shed 6 bases and J shed 6 bases, with 8 bases lying between them. Germline loops: CDR1 SEHNR, CDR2 FQNEAQ (reference sequence). CDR3 sequence: CASRAGSGELFF. Written as DNA, the CDR3 is TGTGCCAGCAGGGCAGGGTCCGGGGAGCTGTTTTTT.

This clonotype occurred a few times. V is TRBV7-2 and J is TRBJ2-1; D is unclear. From germline, CDR1 is SGHTA and CDR2 FQGNSA. The V and J ends lost 8 bases and 0 bases respectively, with 14 bases between them. The CDR3 totals 15 residues. In nucleotides, the CDR3 is TGTGCCAGCGGGCCCGACATCGTCTCCTACAATGAGCAGTTCTTC. It codes for CASGPDIVSYNEQFF. Full variable domain (outside the CDR3, taken from reference TRBV7-2 and TRBJ2-1): GAGVSQSPSNKVTEKGKDVELRCDPISGHTALYWYRQSLGQGLEFLIYFQGNSAPDKSGLPSDRFSAERTGGSVSTLTIQRTQQEDSAVYLCASGPDIVSYNEQFFGPGTRLTVL.

This clonotype was picked up a small number of times. This CDR3 is CASSGSGQGAWELFF. The DNA of the CDR3 is TGTGCCAGCAGTGGCTCGGGACAGGGGGCGTGGGAGCTGTTTTTT. The V call is TRBV6-1, the J call TRBJ2-2, with 12 bases aligning to TRBD1. Germline values: CDR1 MNHNS, CDR2 SASEGT. V gave up 4 bases and J gave up 9 bases; unmatched junction bases: 6. This CDR3 has 15 amino acids.

This clonotype was recorded many times. The chain carries TRBV7-2 and TRBJ1-5; D unclear. The CDR3 has 15 residues. V was pared by 2 bases and J by 3 bases, with 11 bases between. Germline V gene sequence: CDR1 SGHTA, CDR2 FQGNSA. The CDR3 sequence is CASSLLAVSNQPQHF. The CDR3 DNA is TGTGCCAGCAGCTTATTGGCGGTTTCCAATCAGCCCCAGCATTTT.

This clonotype appeared many times. The chain combines TRBV4-2 with TRBJ2-7; D not resolved. This CDR3 comprises 12 residues. Germline loops: CDR1 LGHNA, CDR2 YNFKEQ. V was pared by 1 base and J by 5 bases, with 6 bases between. The CDR3 DNA is TGTGCCAGCAGCCAAGTAGGCCACGAGCAGTACTTC. Translation gives CASSQVGHEQYF.

The chain recombines TRBV10-3 with TRBJ2-5, with 7 positions matching TRBD1. The CDR3 loop spans 14 amino acids. J gave up 7 bases and V 7 bases, and 12 bases lay outside the gene matches. Germline V gene data show CDR1 as ENHRY and CDR2 as SYGVKD. DNA for the CDR3: TGTGCCATCACCTCAGGGGGACCACAGGGGACCCAGTACTTC. Translation: CAITSGGPQGTQYF.

This clonotype was picked up a small number of times. CDR3 DNA sequence: TGTGCCAGCACCCAGGGGGCGGGGAGTTCCGGGGAGCTGTTTTTT. It is translated as CASTQGAGSSGELFF. V is TRBV4-2 and J is TRBJ2-2; TRBD1 matches 8 bases. The ends lost 7 bases at V and 6 bases at J; junction bases unmatched: 10. The CDR3 totals 15 residues. In germline, CDR1 is LGHNA, CDR2 YNFKEQ.

This clonotype was recorded a few times. The rearrangement joins TRBV6-1 to TRBJ1-1, with D perhaps TRBD1 (5 bases). Germline V gene data show CDR1 as MNHNS and CDR2 as SASEGT. The CDR3 covers 13 residues. V was pared by 5 bases and J by 5 bases, with 12 bases between. The CDR3 is CASSRPGGTEAFF. CDR3 DNA sequence: TGTGCCAGCAGTCGGCCCGGGGGAACTGAAGCTTTCTTT.

This clonotype was detected only a few times. This chain uses TRBV7-8 with TRBJ2-3, with TRBD2 matching 12 bases. The CDR3 is made up of 15 amino acids. Germline V gene lookup returns CDR1 SGHVS and CDR2 FQNEAQ. Trimming at V came to 5 bases and at J to 7 bases, leaving 7 bases not matched to a gene. The CDR3 DNA is TGTGCCAGCAGCCCAACTAGCGGGGGGTGGTATACGCAGTATTTT. This translates into CASSPTSGGWYTQYF. The whole variable domain, filled in from reference TRBV7-8 and TRBJ2-3, reads GAGVSQSPRYKVAKRGQDVALRCDPISGHVSLFWYQQALGQGPEFLTYFQNEAQLDKSGLPSDRFFAERPEGSVSTLKIQRTQQEDSAVYLCASSPTSGGWYTQYFGPGTRLTVL.

This clonotype was seen only a few times. The chain links TRBV7-8 to TRBJ2-7; 7 bases map to TRBD1. After removal of 5 bases from V and 1 base from J, the junction contained 14 bases not matched to a gene. This CDR3 has 17 amino acids. CDR1 is SGHVS and CDR2 is FQNEAQ in the germline V gene. CDR3 amino acids: CASSLRALRDRSYEQYV. In DNA, the CDR3 is TGTGCCAGCAGCCTGCGGGCCCTCCGGGACAGATCCTACGAGCAGTACGTC.

This clonotype was observed at least ten times. V gene TRBV7-9 combines with J gene TRBJ2-7, with D uncertain. Germline CDR1 SEHNR, CDR2 FQNEAQ (reference sequence). The V gene lost 1 base and the J gene lost 5 bases, with 6 bases spanning the gap. This CDR3 has 12 amino acids. The CDR3 sequence is CASSLGTHEQYF. For the CDR3, the DNA is TGTGCCAGCAGCTTAGGCACCCACGAGCAGTACTTC.

This clonotype showed up just a few times. The gene calls are TRBV7-2 and TRBJ2-7; D gene unclear. Trimming took off 3 bases at V and 6 bases at J, with 9 bases between the two ends. The CDR3 is 12 amino acids. The V gene's germline CDR1 is SGHTA and CDR2 FQGNSA. This CDR3 is CASSFFLLEQYF. The CDR3 coding sequence is TGTGCCAGCAGCTTCTTCCTTCTCGAGCAGTACTTC.

There are a few counts of this clonotype. V is TRBV9 and J is TRBJ1-2, with a tentative D call TRBD1 (5 bases). The CDR3 contains 13 residues. Germline V gene lookup returns CDR1 SGDLS and CDR2 YYNGEE. V shed 1 base and J shed 5 bases, with 9 bases lying between them. The DNA of the CDR3 is TGTGCCAGCAGCGTACGGCAGGGATATGGCTACACCTTC. It translates to CASSVRQGYGYTF.

This clonotype was seen many times. V and J are TRBV4-3 and TRBJ1-3; possibly TRBD1 for D (5 bases). The V gene's germline CDR1 is LGHNA and CDR2 YSLEER. There are 14 residues in the CDR3. The V end was cut by 4 bases, the J end by 4 bases, with 11 bases between. The CDR3 DNA reads TGCGCCAGCAGCCCCCGCCAGGGCGGAAACACCATATATTTT. Amino acids: CASSPRQGGNTIYF.

The chain couples TRBV5-4 to TRBJ2-7; weak D call: TRBD2 (6 bases). Germline V CDR1 and CDR2: SGHNT, YYREEE (reference sequence). The CDR3 is 16 amino acids. V was trimmed by 4 bases and J by 3 bases, leaving 20 bases between them. The CDR3 loop is CASSLDASLSGYEQYV. The CDR3, as DNA: TGTGCCAGCAGCCTCGACGCCTCCCTTAGCGGCTACGAGCAGTACGTC.

This clonotype was observed a few times. V and J are TRBV7-9 and TRBJ1-4; TRBD1 aligns across 7 bases. J lost 8 bases, V lost 2 bases, and 2 bases had no gene match. Per germline, CDR1 SEHNR and CDR2 FQNEAQ (reference sequence). The length of the CDR3 is 13 residues. The CDR3 spells CASSLNRGEKLFF. CDR3 DNA sequence: TGTGCCAGCAGCTTAAACAGGGGCGAAAAACTGTTTTTT.

In its sample, this clonotype was seen a few times. The J gene is TRBJ1-1, the V gene TRBV7-9; no definite D call. This CDR3 is built from 15 residues. Germline V lookup: CDR1 SEHNR, CDR2 FQNEAQ (reference sequence). Trimming shortened V by 5 bases and J by 6 bases, and 19 bases separated the two germline ends. CDR3 sequence: CASSDRRSIMAEAFF. DNA of the CDR3: TGTGCCAGCAGCGATCGTAGGTCAATAATGGCTGAAGCTTTCTTT.

This clonotype was detected a few times. This sequence joins TRBV15 and TRBJ2-2, with D hard to call. CDR3 length equals 15 residues. V was cut by 5 bases and J by 6 bases, with 16 bases left in between. Germline lookup yields CDR1 LNHNV and CDR2 YYDKDF (reference sequence). CDR3 in amino acids: CATSSSPKWSGELFF. In nucleotides, the CDR3 is TGTGCCACCAGCTCCAGTCCTAAATGGTCCGGGGAGCTGTTTTTT.

Notes on this clonotype: It is unclear where the CDR3 begins or ends on the DNA, so no DNA is shown, and the CDR3 is as TCRdb lists it. The rearrangement joins TRBV6-9 to TRBJ1-2. The CDR3 is 15 residues long, ends included. CDR1 is MNHGY, CDR2 SVAAGI, per germline. The CDR3 sequence: CASSSSTGVSYGYTF.

The rearrangement links TRBV27 to TRBJ2-6; 9 bases align to TRBD1. J gave up 2 bases and V 3 bases, and 5 bases lay outside the gene matches. From germline, CDR1 is MNHEY and CDR2 SMNVEV (reference sequence). The length of the CDR3 is 17 residues. The CDR3 DNA follows: TGTGCCAGCAGTTTTCGCACAGGGGGCACTGGGGCCAACGTCCTGACTTTC. Protein product: CASSFRTGGTGANVLTF. Together with reference TRBV27 and TRBJ2-6, the CDR3 gives the full variable domain: EAQVTQNPRYLITVTGKKLTVTCSQNMNHEYMSWYRQDPGLGLRQIYYSMNVEVTDKGDVPEGYKVSRKEKRNFPLILESPSPNQTSLYFCASSFRTGGTGANVLTFGAGSRLTVL.

This clonotype was found a few times. The chain employs TRBV9 and TRBJ1-1; the match to TRBD1 covers 10 bases. The germline V gene has CDR1 SGDLS and CDR2 YYNGEE. This CDR3 is built from 16 residues. Germline trimming cut 2 bases from V and 0 bases from J; bases unmatched to any gene: 4. This chain's CDR3 is CASSVGQGLLNTEAFF. The CDR3 DNA sequence: TGTGCCAGCAGCGTGGGACAGGGGCTTTTGAACACTGAAGCTTTCTTT. Combining the CDR3 with reference TRBV9 and TRBJ1-1 gives the whole variable domain DSGVTQTPKHLITATGQRVTLRCSPRSGDLSVYWYQQSLDQGLQFLIQYYNGEERAKGNILERFSAQQFPDLHSELNLSSLELGDSALYFCASSVGQGLLNTEAFFGQGTRLTVV.

This clonotype was observed a handful of times. The V and J genes are TRBV27 and TRBJ2-3; 12 bases map to TRBD2. Unmatched junction bases numbered 3, after V lost 4 bases and J lost 1 base. The CDR3 consists of 16 residues. The germline V gene has CDR1 MNHEY and CDR2 SMNVEV (reference sequence). CDR3 nucleotides: TGTGCCAGCAGTTCCCGACTAGCGGGGGGCACAGATACGCAGTATTTT. Translating it yields CASSSRLAGGTDTQYF.

About this clonotype itself: A much larger clone lies a single base off, so this may be a read error. The genes are TRBV12-3 or TRBV12-4 and TRBJ2-1, with D possibly being TRBD2 (5 bases). This CDR3 comprises 14 residues. CDR3 sequence reads: CAGSLKRSYNEQFF. As DNA, the CDR3 is TGTGCCGGCAGTTTAAAGCGGTCCTACAATGAGCAGTTCTTC.

This clonotype has just a few counts. This sequence joins TRBV7-9 and TRBJ2-1; D unclear. V lost 2 bases to trimming and J lost 4 bases, with 6 bases between them. This CDR3 contains 13 residues. The V gene's germline CDR1 is SEHNR and CDR2 FQNEAQ (reference sequence). The CDR3 nucleotides read TGTGCCAGCAGCTTAAACAGTTACAATGAGCAGTTCTTC. Its translation: CASSLNSYNEQFF.

This clonotype was seen many times. This chain joins TRBV27 and TRBJ1-5, with D unresolved. Germline V gives CDR1 MNHEY, CDR2 SMNVEV (reference sequence). The V end lost 2 bases, the J end lost 0 bases, and 2 bases lay between the germline ends. The CDR3 totals 13 residues. The CDR3 DNA follows: TGTGCCAGCAGTTTAGGTAGCAATCAGCCCCAGCATTTT. Protein sequence: CASSLGSNQPQHF.

In this sample, this clonotype turned up a few times. The chain employs TRBV19 and TRBJ2-5; 9 bases line up with TRBD1. Per germline, CDR1 LNHDA and CDR2 SQIVND (reference sequence). The CDR3 is 15 residues long. Losses at the gene ends were 5 bases for V and 5 bases for J; bases not matched to a gene: 9. The CDR3 sequence: CASSLRDRGWETQYF. The CDR3 region has the DNA TGTGCCAGTAGTCTCCGCGACAGGGGGTGGGAGACCCAGTACTTC.

This chain connects TRBV6-1 to TRBJ2-7; no reliable D call. CDR1 is MNHNS and CDR2 is SASEGT in the germline V gene. Trimming removed 4 bases at V and 2 bases at J, with 12 bases between. The CDR3 covers 14 residues. In DNA, the CDR3 is TGTGCCAGCAGTGGATCCCGTCACCCCTACGAGCAGTACGTC. Residues: CASSGSRHPYEQYV.

The CDR3 reads CASSQDPASSYEQYF. CDR3 sequence (DNA): TGCGCCAGCAGCCAAGATCCCGCAAGCTCCTACGAGCAGTACTTC. The rearrangement links TRBV4-1 to TRBJ2-7, with D uncertain. Germline lookup yields CDR1 MGHRA and CDR2 YSYEKL. The V end was cut by 0 bases, the J end by 0 bases, with 9 bases between. The CDR3 is made up of 15 amino acids.

The chain recombines TRBV10-2 with TRBJ1-5; D might be TRBD1 (5 bases). Germline CDR1 WSHSY, CDR2 SAAADI. Trimming removed 4 bases at V and 0 bases at J, with 16 bases between. The CDR3 is 17 residues long. DNA for the CDR3: TGCGCCAGCAGTGCCCAGGGAACAGGCTATAGCAATCAGCCCCAGCATTTT. This codes for CASSAQGTGYSNQPQHF.

This clonotype has only a few counts. The chain uses TRBV2 and TRBJ2-1; unclear D gene. V was clipped by 7 bases and J by 6 bases, with 13 bases between them. Per the germline V gene, CDR1 is SNHLY and CDR2 is FYNNEI. The CDR3 runs 13 residues. The CDR3 DNA reads TGTGCCAGCAATATTGGCGGCTTCAATGAGCAGTTCTTC. Protein sequence: CASNIGGFNEQFF.

The rearrangement joins TRBV12-3 or TRBV12-4 to TRBJ1-6; D perhaps matches TRBD1 (6 bases). This CDR3 region has 16 residues. V lost 6 bases and J lost 2, with 14 bases in between. The CDR3 reads CASSPRGDTYNSPLHF. CDR3 sequence (DNA): TGTGCCAGCAGCCCGAGGGGGGATACCTATAATTCACCCCTCCACTTT.